This TCR beta chain is from a study of blood T cell repertoires in COVID-19. Whole-study context: COVID-19 samples, acute and convalescent, were from the United States, Italy and Spain.

This CDR3 is built from 16 residues. The J segment lost 2 bases and the V segment lost 1 base, leaving 5 bases of the junction unmatched. Germline CDR1 KGHSH, CDR2 LQKENI. Clones were read by immunoSEQ multiplex PCR, and TCRdb kept only the in-frame ones, dropping some. The sample carries fewer than 650,000 clones, roughly 89% recorded once. V and J are TRBV18 and TRBJ1-3; 7 bases align to TRBD1. The sequenced sample was peripheral blood. The sequence was obtained from a woman between 45 and 60 years old with COVID-19, enrolled during active disease. In DNA form, the CDR3 reads TGTGCCAGCTCACCACAAGCGACAGGGACTGGAAACACCATATATTTT. It codes for CASSPQATGTGNTIYF.